This T cell receptor beta chain derives from a study of blood T cell repertoires in COVID-19. This table comes from immunoSEQ multiplex PCR, and its TCRdb copy is limited to in-frame clones, with some not included. This sample yields 100,000 or so clones, of which around 87% are seen a single time; roughly 11% belongs to the top ten. The sequencing sample was made of peripheral blood. The origin of this receptor is a woman aged 30 to 39 with acute or convalescent COVID-19.

This CDR3 reads CASRPETADPYEQYF. CDR3 DNA sequence: TGCGCCAGCAGGCCGGAGACAGCAGATCCCTACGAGCAGTACTTC. The chain carries TRBV5-1 and TRBJ2-7; a possible D gene is TRBD1 (5 bases). The germline CDR1 and CDR2 sequences are SGHRS and YFSETQ. The CDR3 loop spans 15 amino acids. The V and J ends lost 5 bases and 2 bases respectively, with 17 bases between them. The variable domain in full, with the rest retrieved from reference TRBV5-1 and TRBJ2-7, is KAGVTQTPRYLIKTRGQQVTLSCSPISGHRSVSWYQQTPGQGLQFLFEYFSETQRNKGNFPGRFSGRQFSNSRSEMNVSTLELGDSALYLCASRPETADPYEQYFGPGTRLTVT.